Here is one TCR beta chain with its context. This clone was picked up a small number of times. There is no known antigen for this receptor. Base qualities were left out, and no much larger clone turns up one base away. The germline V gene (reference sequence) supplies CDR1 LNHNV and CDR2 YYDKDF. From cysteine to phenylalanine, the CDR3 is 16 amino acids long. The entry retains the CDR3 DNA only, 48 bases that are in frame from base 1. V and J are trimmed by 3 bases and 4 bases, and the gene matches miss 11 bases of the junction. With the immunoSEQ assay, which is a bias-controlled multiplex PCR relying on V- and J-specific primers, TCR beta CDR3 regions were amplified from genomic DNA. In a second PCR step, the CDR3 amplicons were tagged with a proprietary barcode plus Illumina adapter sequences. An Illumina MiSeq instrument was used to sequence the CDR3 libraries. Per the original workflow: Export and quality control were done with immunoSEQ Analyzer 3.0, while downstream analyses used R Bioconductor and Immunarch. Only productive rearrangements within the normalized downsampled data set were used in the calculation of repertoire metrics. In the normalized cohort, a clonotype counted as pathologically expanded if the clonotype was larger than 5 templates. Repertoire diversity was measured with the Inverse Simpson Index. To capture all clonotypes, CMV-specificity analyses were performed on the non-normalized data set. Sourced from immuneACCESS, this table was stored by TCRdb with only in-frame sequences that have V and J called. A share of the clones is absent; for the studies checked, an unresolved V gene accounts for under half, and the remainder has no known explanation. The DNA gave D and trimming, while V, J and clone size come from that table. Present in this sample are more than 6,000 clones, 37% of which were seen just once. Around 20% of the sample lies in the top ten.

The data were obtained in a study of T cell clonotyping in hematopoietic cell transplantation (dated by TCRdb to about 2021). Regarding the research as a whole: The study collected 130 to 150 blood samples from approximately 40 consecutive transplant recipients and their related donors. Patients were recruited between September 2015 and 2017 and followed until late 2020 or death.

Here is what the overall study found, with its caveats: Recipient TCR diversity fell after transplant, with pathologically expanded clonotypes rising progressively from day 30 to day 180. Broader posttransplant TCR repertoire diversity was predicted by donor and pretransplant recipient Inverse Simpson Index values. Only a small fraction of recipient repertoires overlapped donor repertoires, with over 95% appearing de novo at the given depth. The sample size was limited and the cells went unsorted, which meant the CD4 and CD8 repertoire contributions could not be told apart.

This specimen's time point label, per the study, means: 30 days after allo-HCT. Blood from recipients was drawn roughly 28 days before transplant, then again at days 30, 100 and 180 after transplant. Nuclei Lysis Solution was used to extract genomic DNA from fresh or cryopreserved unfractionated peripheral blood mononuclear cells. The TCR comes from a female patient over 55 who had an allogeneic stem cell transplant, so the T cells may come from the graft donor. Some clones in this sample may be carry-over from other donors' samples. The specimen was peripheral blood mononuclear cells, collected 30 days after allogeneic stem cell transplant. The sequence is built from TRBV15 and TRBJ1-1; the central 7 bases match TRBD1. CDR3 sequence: CATSRERTGSGTEAFF. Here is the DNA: TGTGCCACCAGCAGGGAAAGGACAGGATCGGGCACTGAAGCTTTCTTT.